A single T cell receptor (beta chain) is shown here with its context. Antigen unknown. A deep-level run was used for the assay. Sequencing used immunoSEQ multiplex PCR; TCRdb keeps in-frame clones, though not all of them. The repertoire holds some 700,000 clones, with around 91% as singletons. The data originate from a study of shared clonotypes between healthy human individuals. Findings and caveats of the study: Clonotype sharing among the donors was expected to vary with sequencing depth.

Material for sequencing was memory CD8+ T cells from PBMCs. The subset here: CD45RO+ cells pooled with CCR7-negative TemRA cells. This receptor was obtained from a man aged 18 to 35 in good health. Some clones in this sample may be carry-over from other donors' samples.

Here the CDR3 reads CAITPDRNEQFF. Written as DNA, the CDR3 is TGTGCCATCACCCCGGACAGAAATGAGCAGTTCTTC. The genes are TRBV10-3 and TRBJ2-1; a weak D match, TRBD1 (6 bases). CDR1 ENHRY and CDR2 SYGVKD come from the germline V gene. The CDR3 runs 12 residues. V was shortened by 7 bases and J by 7 bases, with 11 bases between the two germline ends.